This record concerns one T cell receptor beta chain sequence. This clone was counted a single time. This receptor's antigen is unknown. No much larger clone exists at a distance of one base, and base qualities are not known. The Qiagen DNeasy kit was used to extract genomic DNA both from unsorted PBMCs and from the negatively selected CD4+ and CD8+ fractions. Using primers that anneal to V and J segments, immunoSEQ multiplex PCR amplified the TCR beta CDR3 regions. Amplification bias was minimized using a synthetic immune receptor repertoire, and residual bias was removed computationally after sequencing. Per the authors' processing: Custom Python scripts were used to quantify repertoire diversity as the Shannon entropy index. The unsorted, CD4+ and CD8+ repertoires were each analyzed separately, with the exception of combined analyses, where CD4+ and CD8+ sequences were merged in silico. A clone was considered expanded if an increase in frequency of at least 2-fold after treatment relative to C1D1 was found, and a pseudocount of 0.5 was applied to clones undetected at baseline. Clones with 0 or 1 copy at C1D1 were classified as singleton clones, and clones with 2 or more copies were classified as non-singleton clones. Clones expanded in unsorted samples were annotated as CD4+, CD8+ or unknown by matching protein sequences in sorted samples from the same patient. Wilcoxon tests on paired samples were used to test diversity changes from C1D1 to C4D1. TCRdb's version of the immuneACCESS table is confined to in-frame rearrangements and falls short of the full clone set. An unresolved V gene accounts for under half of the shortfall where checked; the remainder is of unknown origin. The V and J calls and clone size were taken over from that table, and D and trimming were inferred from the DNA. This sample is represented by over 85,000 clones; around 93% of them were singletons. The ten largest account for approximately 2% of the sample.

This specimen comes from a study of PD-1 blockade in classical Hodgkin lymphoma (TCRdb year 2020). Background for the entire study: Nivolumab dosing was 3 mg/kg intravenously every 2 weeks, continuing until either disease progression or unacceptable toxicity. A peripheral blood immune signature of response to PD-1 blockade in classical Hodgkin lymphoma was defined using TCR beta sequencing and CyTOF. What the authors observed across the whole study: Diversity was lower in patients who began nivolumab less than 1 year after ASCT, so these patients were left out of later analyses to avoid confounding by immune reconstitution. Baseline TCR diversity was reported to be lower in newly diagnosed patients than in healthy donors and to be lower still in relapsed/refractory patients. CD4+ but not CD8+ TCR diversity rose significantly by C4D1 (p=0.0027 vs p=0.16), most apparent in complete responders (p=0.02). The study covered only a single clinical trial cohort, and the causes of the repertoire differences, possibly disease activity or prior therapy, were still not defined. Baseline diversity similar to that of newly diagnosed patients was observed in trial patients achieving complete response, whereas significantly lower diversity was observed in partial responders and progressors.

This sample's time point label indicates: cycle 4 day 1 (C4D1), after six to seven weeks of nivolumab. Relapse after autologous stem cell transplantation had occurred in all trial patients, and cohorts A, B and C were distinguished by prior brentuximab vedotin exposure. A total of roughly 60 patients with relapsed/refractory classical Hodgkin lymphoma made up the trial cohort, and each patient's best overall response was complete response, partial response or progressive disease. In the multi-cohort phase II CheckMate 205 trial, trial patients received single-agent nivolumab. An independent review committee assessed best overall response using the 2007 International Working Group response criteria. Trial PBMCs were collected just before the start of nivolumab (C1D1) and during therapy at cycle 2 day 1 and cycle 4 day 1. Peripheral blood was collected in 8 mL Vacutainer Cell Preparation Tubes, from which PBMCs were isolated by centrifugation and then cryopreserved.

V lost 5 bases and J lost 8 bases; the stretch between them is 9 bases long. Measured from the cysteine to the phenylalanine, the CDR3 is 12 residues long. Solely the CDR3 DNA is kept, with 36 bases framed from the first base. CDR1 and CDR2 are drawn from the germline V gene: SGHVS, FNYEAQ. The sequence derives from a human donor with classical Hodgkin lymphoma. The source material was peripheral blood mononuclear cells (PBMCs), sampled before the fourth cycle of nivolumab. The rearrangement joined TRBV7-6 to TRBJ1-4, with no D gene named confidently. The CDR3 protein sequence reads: CASSQPDEKLFF. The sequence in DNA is TGTGCCAGCAGCCAACCGGACGAAAAACTGTTTTTT.